The rows below give T cell receptor beta chains drawn from one sample of a study of blood T cells in healthy people across ages. Each CDR3 protein is one row after TCRdb ran MiXCR on the 5' RACE reads. Seen here are over a million distinct CDR3 sequences, almost 60% observed once, and the top ten hold over 5%. The material sequenced was blood. The receptor source for this set is a man younger than 35 in good health. Each CDR3 is given with its conserved first and last residue.

>TRBV20-1|TRBJ1-2
CSASPGHYSGYTF
>TRBV28|TRBJ1-4
CASSPRDRGEKLFF
>TRBV12-3/TRBV12-4|TRBJ2-3
CASRVTGGGTDTQYF
>TRBV20-1|TRBJ2-7
CSARDGLAGGLPYEQYF
>TRBV6-2/TRBV6-3|TRBJ2-7
CASSYGTLTGSEQYF
>TRBV4-1|TRBJ2-4
CASSQTTGAGYNEQYF
>TRBV12-3/TRBV12-4|TRBJ2-6
CASSSGGGANVLTF
>TRBV27|TRBJ2-3
CASSSSFAGSTDTQYF
>TRBV15|TRBJ2-7
CATSRPNSLEQYF
>TRBV20-1|NA
CSAGQGAFDYEQYF
>TRBV7-9|TRBJ1-6
CASSSIDPSNNSPLHF
>TRBV7-9|TRBJ2-1
CASSHTSSGGWNEQFF
>TRBV4-1|TRBJ2-7
CASSQGTVLPEGIYEQYF
>TRBV6-5|TRBJ2-7
CASRSSRDSSYEQYF
>TRBV6-6|TRBJ1-5
CASSYPTGDGNQPQHF
>TRBV7-9|TRBJ2-7
CASSPQGQGARYEQYF
>TRBV7-8|TRBJ2-5
CASSLDSVETQYF
>TRBV12-3/TRBV12-4|TRBJ1-5
CASSFGVGDRVPQHF
>TRBV4-1|TRBJ2-7
CASRPNDLSYEQYF
>TRBV10-3|TRBJ2-1
CAISESVAGGNDEQFF
>TRBV29-1|TRBJ2-7
CSAFLAGGYEQYF
>TRBV7-7|TRBJ2-1
CASSLAGDYEQFF
>TRBV15|TRBJ1-4
CATSLRRANEKLFF
>TRBV6-6|NA
CASSTRTGVNPVYEQYF
>TRBV6-5|TRBJ2-7
CASSYGSSGKHSSYEQYF
>TRBV15|TRBJ1-5
CATSIDRDGNQPQHF
>TRBV5-1|NA
CASSLALGYRDEQYF
>TRBV7-2|TRBJ1-1
CASSLEGIDTEAFF
>TRBV5-1|TRBJ1-4
CASSLPGTNEKLFF
>TRBV15|TRBJ2-7
CATSRDTAGERVYEQYF
>TRBV5-1|TRBJ2-2
CASSKTGFNTGELFF
>TRBV20-1|TRBJ1-2
CSARTPGQADGYTF
>TRBV6-4|TRBJ2-3
CASSPGTGVTDTQYF
>TRBV5-1|TRBJ2-3
CASSPEGRYTDTQYF
>TRBV20-1|TRBJ2-5
CSSRVGLAGGPNGFEQYF
>TRBV28|TRBJ2-7
CASSFVLAIQETGSYEQYF
>TRBV20-1|TRBJ2-5
CSFHRGYQETQYF
>TRBV28|TRBJ2-7
CASSFGVAGGQSSYEQYF
>TRBV20-1|TRBJ1-1
CSATYYRGRDTEAFF
>TRBV9|TRBJ2-7
CASSAGAGGLYEQYF
>TRBV27|TRBJ2-4
CASSYLSPGQGYIQYF